The 2 T cell receptor beta chains in this list originate from one sample, sequenced in a study of blood T cell repertoires in COVID-19. The data were produced by immunoSEQ multiplex PCR, yet TCRdb's version contains in-frame clones alone and is incomplete. The data show roughly 150,000 clones, 84% seen once. Sequencing used peripheral blood. The receptors stem from a woman in her forties or fifties with acute or convalescent COVID-19.

The chain is built from TRBV10-3 and TRBJ2-7; maybe TRBD1 (6 bases). The CDR3 totals 16 residues. V was cut by 4 bases and J by 2 bases, with 18 bases left in between. Germline values: CDR1 ENHRY, CDR2 SYGVKD. The CDR3 spells CAISGLQGGLTYEQYF. DNA of the CDR3: TGTGCCATCAGTGGTCTACAGGGTGGGTTAACCTACGAGCAGTACTTC.

This clone occurred a few times. The rearrangement uses TRBV5-1 and TRBJ2-1; TRBD2 agrees at 8 bases. J lost 7 bases, V lost 4 bases, and 10 bases had no gene match. CDR3 length: 15 residues. CDR1 and CDR2 from the germline V gene are SGHRS and YFSETQ. The CDR3 region has the DNA TGCGCCAGCAGCGAGGGACTAGAAAGCAGGAATGAGCAGTTCTTC. Translation: CASSEGLESRNEQFF.